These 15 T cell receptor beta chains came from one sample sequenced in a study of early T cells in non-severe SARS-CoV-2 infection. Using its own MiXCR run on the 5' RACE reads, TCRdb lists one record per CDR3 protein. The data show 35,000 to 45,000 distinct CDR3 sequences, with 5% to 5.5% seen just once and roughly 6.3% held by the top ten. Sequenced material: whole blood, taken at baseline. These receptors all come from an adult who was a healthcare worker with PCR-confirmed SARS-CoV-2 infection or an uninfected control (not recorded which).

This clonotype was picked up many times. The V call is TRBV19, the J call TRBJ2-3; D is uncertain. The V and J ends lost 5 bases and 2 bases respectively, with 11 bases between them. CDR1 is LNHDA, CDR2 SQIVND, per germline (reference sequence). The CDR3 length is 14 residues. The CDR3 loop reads CASSPLPLTDTQYF. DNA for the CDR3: TGTGCCAGTAGTCCACTCCCACTCACAGATACGCAGTATTTT.

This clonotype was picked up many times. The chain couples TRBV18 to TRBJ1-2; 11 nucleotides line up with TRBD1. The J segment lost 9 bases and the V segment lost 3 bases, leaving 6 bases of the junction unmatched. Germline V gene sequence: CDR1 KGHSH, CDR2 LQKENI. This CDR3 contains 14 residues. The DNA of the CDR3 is TGTGCCAGCTCACCTAAGGGACAGGGGGTGAGCTACACCTTC. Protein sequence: CASSPKGQGVSYTF.

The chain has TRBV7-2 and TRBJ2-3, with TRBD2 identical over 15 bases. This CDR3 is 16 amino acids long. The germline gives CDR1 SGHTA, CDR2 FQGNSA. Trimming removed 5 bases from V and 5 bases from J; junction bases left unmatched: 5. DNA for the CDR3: TGTGCCAGCAGCCAGGGACTAGCGGGAGGAGGAGATACGCAGTATTTT. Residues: CASSQGLAGGGDTQYF.

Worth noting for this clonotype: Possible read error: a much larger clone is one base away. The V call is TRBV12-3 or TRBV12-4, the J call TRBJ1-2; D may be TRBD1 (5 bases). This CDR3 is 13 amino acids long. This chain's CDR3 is CASSFGANYGCTF. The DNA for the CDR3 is TGTGCCAGCAGTTTTGGGGCGAACTATGGCTGCACCTTC.

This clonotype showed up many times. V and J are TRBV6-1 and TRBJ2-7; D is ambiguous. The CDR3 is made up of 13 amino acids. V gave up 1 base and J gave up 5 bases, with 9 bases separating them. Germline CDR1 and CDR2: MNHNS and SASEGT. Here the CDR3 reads CASSEGVDHEQYV. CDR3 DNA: TGTGCCAGCAGTGAAGGGGTAGACCACGAGCAGTACGTC.

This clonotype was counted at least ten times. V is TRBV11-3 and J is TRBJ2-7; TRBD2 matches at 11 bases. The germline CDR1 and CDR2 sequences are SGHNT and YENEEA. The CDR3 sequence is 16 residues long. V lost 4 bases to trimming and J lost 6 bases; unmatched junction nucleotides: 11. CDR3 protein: CASSSGSGTSGAEQYF. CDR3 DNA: TGTGCCAGCAGCTCGGGCTCCGGGACTAGCGGTGCCGAGCAGTACTTC. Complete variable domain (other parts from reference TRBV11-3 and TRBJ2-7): EAGVVQSPRYKIIEKKQPVAFWCNPISGHNTLYWYLQNLGQGPELLIRYENEEAVDDSQLPKDRFSAERLKGVDSTLKIQPAELGDSAVYLCASSSGSGTSGAEQYFGPGTRLTVT.

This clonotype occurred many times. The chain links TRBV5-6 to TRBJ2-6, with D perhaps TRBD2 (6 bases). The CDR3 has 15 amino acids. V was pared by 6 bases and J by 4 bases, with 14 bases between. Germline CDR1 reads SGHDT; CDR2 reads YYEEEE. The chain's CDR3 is CASNRLGTGANVLTF. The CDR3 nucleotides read TGTGCCAGCAACCGACTAGGGACCGGGGCCAACGTCCTGACTTTC. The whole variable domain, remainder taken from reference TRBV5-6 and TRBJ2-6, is DAGVTQSPTHLIKTRGQQVTLRCSPKSGHDTVSWYQQALGQGPQFIFQYYEEEERQRGNFPDRFSGHQFPNYSSELNVNALLLGDSALYLCASNRLGTGANVLTFGAGSRLTVL.

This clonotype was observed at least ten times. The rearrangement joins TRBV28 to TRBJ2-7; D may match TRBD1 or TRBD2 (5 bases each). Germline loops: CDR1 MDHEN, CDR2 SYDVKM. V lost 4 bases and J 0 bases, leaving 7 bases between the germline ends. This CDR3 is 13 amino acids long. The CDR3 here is CASSWGSSYEQYF. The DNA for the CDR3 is TGTGCCAGCAGTTGGGGGAGCTCCTACGAGCAGTACTTC.

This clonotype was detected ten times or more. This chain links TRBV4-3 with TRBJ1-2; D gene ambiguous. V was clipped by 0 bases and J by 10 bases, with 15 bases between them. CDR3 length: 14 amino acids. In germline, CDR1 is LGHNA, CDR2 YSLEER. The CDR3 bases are TGCGCCAGCAGCCAAGACAGGCAGGCCAGGATCTACACCTTC. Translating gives CASSQDRQARIYTF.

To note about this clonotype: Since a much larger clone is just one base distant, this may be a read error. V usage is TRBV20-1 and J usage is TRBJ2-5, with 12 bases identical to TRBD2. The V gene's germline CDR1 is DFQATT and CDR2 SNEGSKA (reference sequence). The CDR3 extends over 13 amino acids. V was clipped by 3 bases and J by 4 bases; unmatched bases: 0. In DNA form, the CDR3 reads TGCAGTGCTAGGGGACTAGCGGGAGAGACCCAGTACTTC. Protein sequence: CSARGLAGETQYF.

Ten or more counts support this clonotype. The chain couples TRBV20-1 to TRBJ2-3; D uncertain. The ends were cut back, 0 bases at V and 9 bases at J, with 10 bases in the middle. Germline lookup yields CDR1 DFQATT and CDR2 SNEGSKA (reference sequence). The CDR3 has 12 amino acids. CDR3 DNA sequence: TGCAGTGCTAGAGATGGCCGGTCAACGCAGTATTTT. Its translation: CSARDGRSTQYF.

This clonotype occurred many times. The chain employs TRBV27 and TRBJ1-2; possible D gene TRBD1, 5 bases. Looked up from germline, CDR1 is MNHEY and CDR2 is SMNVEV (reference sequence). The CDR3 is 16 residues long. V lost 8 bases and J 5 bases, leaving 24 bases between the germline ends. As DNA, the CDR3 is TGTGCCAGCGGGTTTACGGCAGGACACGCGTGGTATGGCTACACCTTC. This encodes CASGFTAGHAWYGYTF.

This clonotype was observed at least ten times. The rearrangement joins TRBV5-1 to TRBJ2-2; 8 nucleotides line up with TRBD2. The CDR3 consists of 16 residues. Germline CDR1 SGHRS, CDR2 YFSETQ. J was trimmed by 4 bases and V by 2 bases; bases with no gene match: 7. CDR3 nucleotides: TGCGCCAGCAGCTTTGTCGCGGGAGGTCCCACCGGGGAGCTGTTTTTT. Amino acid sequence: CASSFVAGGPTGELFF.

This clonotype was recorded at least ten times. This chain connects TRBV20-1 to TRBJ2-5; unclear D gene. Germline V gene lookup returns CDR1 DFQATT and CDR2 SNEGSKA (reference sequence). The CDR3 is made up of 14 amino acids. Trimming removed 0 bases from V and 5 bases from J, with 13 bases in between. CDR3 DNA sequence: TGCAGTGCTAGAGATATAAGCAGCCTTGAGACCCAGTACTTC. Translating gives CSARDISSLETQYF.

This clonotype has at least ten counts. This chain's CDR3 is CASRGQGLSGANVLTF. CDR3 nucleotide sequence: TGTGCCAGCAGGGGACAGGGCCTCTCTGGGGCCAACGTCCTGACTTTC. V gene TRBV6-1 combines with J gene TRBJ2-6; 9 bases match TRBD1. V was clipped by 6 bases and J by 0 bases; unmatched bases: 3. This CDR3 region has 16 residues. Germline CDR1 is MNHNS and CDR2 is SASEGT.